One T cell receptor (beta chain) is described in this entry. Its antigen is unknown. No quality values exist for individual bases; no much larger clone is one base distant. This specimen belongs to a study of T cell repertoires in cytomegalovirus infection (dated by TCRdb to the late 2010s). Background on the whole study: Alongside well-studied HLA-B-restricted epitopes, the peptide stimulations were aimed at recently identified HLA-C-restricted CMV epitopes, whose presentation resists viral immunomodulation. Donor HLA type was relevant to the analysis, because carriage of CMV infection together with the matching HLA type was indicated by public TCR beta signatures.

The paper's findings and limits, for the study overall: The ex vivo response was dominated by HLA-C-restricted CMV-specific TCR beta clonotypes, which also provided the single most frequent clonotype in two of eight donors. Cumulative frequency of public TCR beta family members discriminated carriers of CMV infection plus the relevant HLA type in this cohort and an independent approximately 370-donor cohort.

The treatment or condition label on this specimen signifies: in vitro stimulation with specific CMV peptide epitopes to enrich CMV-specific T cells. Sequenced on an Illumina HiSeq 1500. TCRdb's own reprocessing of the public reads used fastp at Q25 and MiXCR and kept productive beta chains. Merged by CDR3 protein, the rows form single entries marked with the most common genes and DNA. The sample yields 90,000 to 120,000 distinct CDR3 sequences; about 40% were counted once. The ten largest clones add up to less than 80% of the sample. V loses 3 bases, J loses 1 base, and the germline ends lie 7 bases apart. The CDR3 runs 14 residues from the cysteine to the phenylalanine. The read is trimmed to its CDR3 DNA, 42 bases read in frame from base 1. Via the germline V gene (reference sequence), CDR1 is LGHDT and CDR2 YNNKEL.

The sequence is built from TRBV3-1 and TRBJ2-1; confidence is insufficient to name the D gene. Sequencing was performed on CD8+ T cells from cultured PBMCs, taken from culture after CMV antigen stimulation. The origin of this receptor is a human donor in good health (CMV status not recorded). Some clones in this sample may be carry-over from other donors' samples. DNA sequence: TGTGCCAGCAGCCAGGTCCTGTCCTACAATGAGCAGTTCTTC. This yields the protein CASSQVLSYNEQFF.